The clone carrying this T cell receptor beta chain was seen many times. As yet, its antigen is unknown. The V and J ends lost 6 bases and 0 bases respectively, with 12 bases between them. The CDR3 covers 14 residues. CDR1 is MNHNS and CDR2 is SASEGT in the germline V gene. Using RNA transcripts as the source, TCR beta CDR3 regions were amplified. The TCR CDR3 was amplified in a first-round RT-PCR using the HTBI primer set. TCRdb processed the multiplex PCR reads anew with MiXCR; each CDR3 protein has one entry. This table has 600,000 or so distinct CDR3 sequences, about 14% appearing once. These data are taken from a study of T cells in Graves' hyperthyroidism and ophthalmopathy. Study context: Upon initial diagnosis and before any treatment, peripheral blood was collected.

General observations from the study: Median prediction lead before ophthalmopathy onset was 6.5 months with the model.

Diagnosis relied on clinical symptoms, serum thyroxine and TRAb, thyroid ultrasound and orbital computed tomography. The sequence was obtained from a woman in her forties or fifties with Graves' ophthalmopathy. The chain links TRBV6-1 to TRBJ2-7; D may be TRBD1 (6 bases). Material for sequencing was blood. CDR3 region: CASSRTASSYEQYF. DNA of the CDR3: TGTGCCAGCAGCCGGACAGCGAGCTCCTACGAGCAGTACTTC.